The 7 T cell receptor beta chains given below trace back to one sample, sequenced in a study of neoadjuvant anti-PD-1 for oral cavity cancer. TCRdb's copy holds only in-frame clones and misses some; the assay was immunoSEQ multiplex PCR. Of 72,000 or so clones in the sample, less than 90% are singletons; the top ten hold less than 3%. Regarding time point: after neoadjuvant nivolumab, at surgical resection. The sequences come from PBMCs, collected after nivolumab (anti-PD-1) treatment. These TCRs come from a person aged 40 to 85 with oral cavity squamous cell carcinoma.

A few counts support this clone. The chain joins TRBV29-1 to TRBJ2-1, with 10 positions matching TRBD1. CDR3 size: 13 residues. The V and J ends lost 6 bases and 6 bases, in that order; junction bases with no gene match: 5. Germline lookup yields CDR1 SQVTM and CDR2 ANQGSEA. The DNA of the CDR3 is TGCAGCGTCGACGGGACAGGGGTCAATGAGCAGTTCTTC. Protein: CSVDGTGVNEQFF.

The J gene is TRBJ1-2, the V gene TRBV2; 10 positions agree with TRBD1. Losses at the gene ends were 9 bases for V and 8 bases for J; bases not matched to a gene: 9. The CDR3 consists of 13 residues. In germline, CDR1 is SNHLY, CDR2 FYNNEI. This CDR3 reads CASRQGATRGYTF. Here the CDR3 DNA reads TGTGCCAGTAGACAGGGGGCGACTCGGGGCTACACCTTC.

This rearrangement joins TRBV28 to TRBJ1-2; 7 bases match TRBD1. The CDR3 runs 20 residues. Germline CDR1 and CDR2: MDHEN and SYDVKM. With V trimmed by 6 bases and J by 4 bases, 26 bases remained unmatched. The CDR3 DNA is TGTGCCAGCAGACTTTTAGGGGGCCGACTGGGAGGGGGCTTAGGCTATGGCTACACCTTC. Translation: CASRLLGGRLGGGLGYGYTF.

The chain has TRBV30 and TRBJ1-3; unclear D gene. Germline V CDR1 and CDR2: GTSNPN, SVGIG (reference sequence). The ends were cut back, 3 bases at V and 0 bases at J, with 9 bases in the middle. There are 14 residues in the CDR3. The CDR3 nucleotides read TGTGCCTGGAGCCGAGGGTACTCTGGAAACACCATATATTTT. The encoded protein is CAWSRGYSGNTIYF.

The CDR3 loop reads CASSRTTGAYEQYF. CDR3 sequence (DNA): TGTGCCAGCAGTCGGACCACAGGGGCCTACGAGCAGTACTTC. The V call is TRBV6-1, the J call TRBJ2-7; TRBD1 aligns across 7 bases. From germline, CDR1 is MNHNS and CDR2 SASEGT. The CDR3 extends over 14 amino acids. V lost 5 bases and J lost 2; bases outside the gene matches: 6.

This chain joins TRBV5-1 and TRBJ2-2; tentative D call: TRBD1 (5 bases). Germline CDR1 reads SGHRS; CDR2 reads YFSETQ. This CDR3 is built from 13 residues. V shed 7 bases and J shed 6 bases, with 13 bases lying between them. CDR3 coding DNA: TGCGCCAGCCCAGGGCCAGCCCCCGGGGAGCTGTTTTTT. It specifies CASPGPAPGELFF.

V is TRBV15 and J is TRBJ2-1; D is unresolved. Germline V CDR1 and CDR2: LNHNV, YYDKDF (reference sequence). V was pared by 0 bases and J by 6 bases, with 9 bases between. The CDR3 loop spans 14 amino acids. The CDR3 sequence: CATSRDVVANEQFF. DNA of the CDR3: TGTGCCACCAGCAGAGACGTTGTAGCCAATGAGCAGTTCTTC.